This TCR beta chain is drawn from a study of blood T cells in healthy people across ages. The use of a sample-barcoded 5' primer and a J-beta primer mix characterized a second PCR of about 7 to 12 cycles. TCRdb called the 5' RACE reads again in MiXCR, with one record for every CDR3 protein. Of about 800,000 distinct CDR3 sequences listed, roughly 64% are singletons. For this clonotype: Its antigen is unknown.

In germline, CDR1 is SGHTA, CDR2 FQGNSA. The CDR3 spans 15 residues. Unmatched junction bases numbered 4, after V lost 4 bases and J lost 1 base. General study findings and limits: Correlation between TCR beta diversity and naive T cell percentage was strong. Older age coincided with a roughly linear decline in TCR beta diversity per million T cells.

Every donor gave about 9 milliliters of peripheral blood. Per sample, a minimum of 6 million PBMCs were isolated. The material sequenced was blood. The rearrangement links TRBV7-2 to TRBJ2-3; 8 nucleotides match TRBD2. The sequence was collected from a man aged 25-45 years in good health. CDR3 residues: CASSSAGDGTDTQYF. DNA of the CDR3: TGTGCCAGCAGCTCAGCGGGAGACGGCACAGATACGCAGTATTTT.